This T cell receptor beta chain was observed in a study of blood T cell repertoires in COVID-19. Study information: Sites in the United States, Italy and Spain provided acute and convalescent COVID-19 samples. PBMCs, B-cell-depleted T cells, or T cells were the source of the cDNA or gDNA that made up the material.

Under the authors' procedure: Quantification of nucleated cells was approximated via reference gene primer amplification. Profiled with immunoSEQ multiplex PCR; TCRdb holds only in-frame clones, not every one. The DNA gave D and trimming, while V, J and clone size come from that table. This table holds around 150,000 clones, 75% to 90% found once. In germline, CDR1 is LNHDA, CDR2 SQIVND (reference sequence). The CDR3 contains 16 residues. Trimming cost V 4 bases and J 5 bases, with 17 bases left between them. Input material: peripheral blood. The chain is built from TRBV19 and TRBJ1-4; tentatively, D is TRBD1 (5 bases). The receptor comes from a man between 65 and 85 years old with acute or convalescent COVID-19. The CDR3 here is CASSTPGSGVNEKLFF. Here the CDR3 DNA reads TGTGCCAGTAGTACCCCAGGGTCGGGGGTCAATGAAAAACTGTTTTTT.